The 26 T cell receptor beta chains below were found in one sample sequenced in a study of tumor-infiltrating lymphocytes in primary liver carcinoma. RNA and DNA were co-extracted from roughly 20-30 mg of unsorted bulk tissue. Making TCR beta cDNA involved approximately 480 ng total RNA and a constant-region primer. Modified slightly, ARM-PCR produced TCR beta libraries over three nested multiplex PCR rounds. The two initial PCR rounds, roughly 11 cycles each, used TRBV1-TRBV30 forward and C-beta reverse primers. TCRdb re-derived calls from the multiplex PCR reads in MiXCR, one entry per CDR3 protein. The sample consists of 80,000 or so distinct CDR3 sequences, 70% to 80% of them appearing once. Sequenced input: liver tumor tissue from sampling region 4. As to subset: tumor region T4, right-lateral pole. The receptors derive from a woman aged 55-70 years with primary liver carcinoma and hepatitis B virus infection.

Turning to this clonotype: A much bigger clone sits one base away, suggesting this may be a read error. This CDR3 is CASSMVDTHYF. The CDR3 DNA is TGCGCCAGCAGCATGGTAGATACGCATTATTTT. The genes are TRBV5-1 and TRBJ2-3; D is undetermined. Germline V gene lookup returns CDR1 SGHRS and CDR2 YFSETQ. The CDR3 contains 11 residues.

Remarks on this clonotype: The junction departs from germline at one end; a sequencing error may be responsible. This rearrangement joins TRBV29-1 to TRBJ1-1, with D perhaps TRBD1 (6 bases). Germline V lookup: CDR1 SQVTM, CDR2 ANQGSEA. The CDR3 is 10 residues long. The CDR3 here is CSGGQKEVFF. The CDR3, as DNA: TGCAGCGGAGGACAGAAGGAAGTTTTCTTT.

V and J are TRBV5-6 and TRBJ2-3, with D unclear. This CDR3 spans 16 amino acids. Trimming shortened V by 4 bases and J by 4 bases, and 19 bases separated the two germline ends. Germline V gene lookup returns CDR1 SGHDT and CDR2 YYEEEE. The CDR3 spells CASSREASRTADTQYF. The CDR3, as DNA: TGTGCCAGCAGCAGGGAAGCATCGCGGACCGCAGATACGCAGTATTTT.

Of note for this clonotype: The conserved final phenylalanine or tryptophan is absent from the CDR3, which likely points to a read error. The genes are TRBV29-1 and TRBJ2-1, with TRBD1 identical over 8 bases. The CDR3 runs to 14 residues. Germline V lookup: CDR1 SQVTM, CDR2 ANQGSEA. The CDR3 DNA sequence: TGCAGCGGTAGGACAGGGCGACCCTACAGTGAGCAGTTCTTG. It codes for CSGRTGRPYSEQFL.

On this clonotype: A much larger clone lies a single base off, so this may be a read error. The CDR3 DNA reads as TGTGCCTGGAGAACTGGAAGCACCATATATTTT. Its protein is CAWRTGSTIYF. The chain uses TRBV30 and TRBJ1-3; no definite D call. CDR3 length: 11 amino acids. CDR1 is GTSNPN and CDR2 is SVGIG in the germline V gene (reference sequence).

To note about this clonotype: A single base separates this from a much larger clone, so it may be a read error. The chain carries TRBV28 and TRBJ2-5; tentatively, D is TRBD1 (6 bases). Per the germline V gene, CDR1 is MDHEN and CDR2 is SYDVKM. The V gene lost 2 bases and the J gene lost 0 bases, with 13 bases spanning the gap. The CDR3 has 16 residues. The CDR3 region is CASSLGLGAYQETQYF. As DNA, the CDR3 is TGTGCCAGCAGTTTAGGACTGGGGGCGTACCAAGAGACCCAGTACTTC.

As for this clonotype: Just one base apart from a much larger clone, this may be a read error. The chain uses TRBV7-8 and TRBJ2-3; unclear D gene. Germline V gene data show CDR1 as SGHVS and CDR2 as FQNEAQ. The CDR3 spans 13 residues. The CDR3 DNA is TGTGCCAACAGCTTCGGAGGCACAGATACGCAGTATTTT. This translates into CANSFGGTDTQYF.

As for this clonotype: One end of the junction is discordant with germline, which a read error may explain. The chain uses TRBV11-3 and TRBJ2-3; 7 bases align to TRBD2. Germline V gene lookup returns CDR1 SGHNT and CDR2 YENEEA. CDR3 length equals 12 residues. CDR3 protein: CANSYGLVAQYF. CDR3 coding DNA: TGTGCCAACAGCTACGGACTAGTGGCGCAGTATTTT.

Of note for this clonotype: No conserved phenylalanine or tryptophan ends this CDR3, so it is likely a read error. The DNA is left out, because the CDR3 cannot be placed on it with certainty; the CDR3 is given as TCRdb lists it. This chain links TRBV14 with TRBJ1-1. Germline values: CDR1 SGHDN, CDR2 FVKESK. From its first to its last residue, the CDR3 has 11 amino acids. The CDR3 loop is CARSQVGEPFS.

As to this clonotype: The junction does not match germline at one end; this may be a read error. The chain is built from TRBV11-2 and TRBJ1-2, with 7 bases lining up with TRBD1. There are 14 residues in the CDR3. The germline V gene has CDR1 SGHAT and CDR2 FQNNGV. CDR3 region: CTSKLNRGFYGYTF. Written as DNA, the CDR3 is TGTACCAGCAAGTTAAACAGGGGATTCTATGGCTACACCTTC.

This clonotype has only one observation. No conserved phenylalanine or tryptophan ends this CDR3, so it is likely a read error. This chain joins TRBV29-1 and TRBJ2-5, with D possibly being TRBD1 or TRBD2 (6 bases each). Germline V CDR1 and CDR2: SQVTM, ANQGSEA. This CDR3 has 14 residues. V gave up 4 bases and J gave up 4 bases, with 16 bases separating them. The CDR3 region has the DNA TGCAGCGTTGGTGGAGAGGGGGGCGGAGAGACCCAGTACTCC. Amino acid sequence: CSVGGEGGGETQYS.

For this clonotype: The CDR3 ends on some other residue instead of the conserved phenylalanine or tryptophan, so this is likely a read error. The chain combines TRBV29-1 with TRBJ2-7; 9 bases agree with TRBD1. Losses at the gene ends were 5 bases for V and 6 bases for J; bases not matched to a gene: 8. Germline V lookup: CDR1 SQVTM, CDR2 ANQGSEA. CDR3 length equals 13 residues. CDR3 coding DNA: TGCAGCGTTAGCCTCGGGACAGGGCGCGAGCAGTACTCC. As protein: CSVSLGTGREQYS.

V gene TRBV28 combines with J gene TRBJ1-2; D gene uncertain. The CDR3 sequence is 12 residues long. Trimming removed 8 bases from V and 11 bases from J, with 18 bases in between. The V gene's germline CDR1 is MDHEN and CDR2 SYDVKM. CDR3 DNA: TGTGCCAGCTCTCCTCTGAGCTATGATTACACCTTC. The encoded protein is CASSPLSYDYTF.

A note on this clonotype: An end of the junction does not agree with germline; a read error may underlie this. CDR3 nucleotides: TGTGCGAGCAGTTACTCGGGGGTTGGAGGCAACACCTTC. Translation: CASSYSGVGGNTF. This rearrangement joins TRBV6-5 to TRBJ1-2, with a weak D call TRBD1 (5 bases). CDR1 is MNHEY and CDR2 is SVGAGI in the germline V gene. There are 13 residues in the CDR3.

About this clonotype itself: A junction end diverges from the germline sequence, so it may reflect a read error. This chain joins TRBV11-2 and TRBJ2-2; D gene unclear. CDR3 length: 13 residues. Germline CDR1 reads SGHAT; CDR2 reads FQNNGV. The CDR3 reads CANSLDRSGELFF. The CDR3 DNA reads as TGTGCCAACAGCTTAGATAGGAGTGGGGAACTGTTTTTT.

This clonotype was seen just once. The genes are TRBV2 and TRBJ1-2; no clear D. Per the germline V gene, CDR1 is SNHLY and CDR2 is FYNNEI. Between the trimmed V and J ends, which lost 1 base and 0 bases, there was a span of 15 bases. CDR3 size: 17 residues. CDR3 region: CASSEDAGTFTNYGYTF. DNA of the CDR3: TGTGCCAGCAGTGAAGATGCAGGAACGTTTACTAACTATGGCTACACCTTC.

Concerning this clonotype: Its ends do not fully match the called genes, so a read error is possible. The chain couples TRBV11-2 to TRBJ2-4; perhaps D is TRBD1 or TRBD2 (5 bases each). The germline CDR1 and CDR2 sequences are SGHAT and FQNNGV. The CDR3 is made up of 20 amino acids. CDR3 DNA: TGTACCAGTAGCTTAGATCACGGGACCGAACCAAACCGAGCCAAAAACATTCAGTATTTC. Protein sequence: CTSSLDHGTEPNRAKNIQYF.

This clonotype has only one observation. One end of the junction is discordant with germline, which a read error may explain. The V and J genes are TRBV4-2 and TRBJ2-1, with D possibly being TRBD1 or TRBD2 (6 bases each). The germline V gene has CDR1 LGHNA and CDR2 YNFKEQ. The CDR3 contains 15 residues. Written as DNA, the CDR3 is TGTGCCAGCAGCCAGGAGGAGGGGGGTTACAACGAGCAGCTCTTC. Protein: CASSQEEGGYNEQLF.

Remarks on this clonotype: No conserved phenylalanine or tryptophan ends this CDR3, so it is likely a read error. The rearrangement joins TRBV10-3 to TRBJ2-2; D may be TRBD2 (5 bases). The CDR3 runs 15 residues. The V gene's germline CDR1 is ENHRY and CDR2 SYGVKD. CDR3 nucleotides: TGTGCCATCAGTGAGTCGGGCCCCCGGGCCGGGAAGCTGTTTTAT. This gives the protein CAISESGPRAGKLFY.

Remarks on this clonotype: An end of the junction differs from the germline gene, which may be a read error. The rearrangement links TRBV4-2 to TRBJ2-5; D remains unclear. Germline V gene lookup returns CDR1 LGHNA and CDR2 YNFKEQ. The CDR3 totals 15 residues. The CDR3 reads CASSRERISQETQYF. The DNA for the CDR3 is TGTGCCAGCAGCCGAGAACGAATATCCCAAGAGACCCAATACTTC.

As for this clonotype: Lacking the conserved final phenylalanine or tryptophan, this CDR3 likely reflects a read error. It is unclear where the CDR3 begins or ends on the DNA, so no DNA is shown, and the CDR3 is as TCRdb lists it. The rearrangement joins TRBV11-2 to TRBJ2-3; the table's D call of TRBD1 was not tested on the DNA. The germline gives CDR1 SGHAT, CDR2 FQNNGV. Ends included, the CDR3 has 14 residues. CDR3 sequence: CASSMGLHTDTLYL.

This clonotype was seen only once. V gene TRBV4-1 combines with J gene TRBJ1-4; D uncertain. The germline CDR1 and CDR2 sequences are MGHRA and YSYEKL. The CDR3 spans 16 residues. The CDR3 loop reads CISSQERALYNEKLFF. DNA for the CDR3: TGCATCAGCAGCCAAGAAAGGGCCCTGTATAATGAAAAACTGTTTTTT.

As concerns this clonotype: Germline and junction disagree at one end, which may indicate a read error. The chain has TRBV11-1 and TRBJ2-3, with D possibly being TRBD2 (6 bases). CDR1 and CDR2 from the germline V gene are SGHAT and FQDESV (reference sequence). This CDR3 is built from 14 residues. CDR3 sequence: CAISPGLPTDTQYF. The DNA of the CDR3 is TGTGCCATCAGCCCCGGACTACCCACAGATACGCAATACTTT.

By frequency in the sample, this clonotype is large. This chain uses TRBV11-3 with TRBJ1-1; D remains unclear. The CDR3 covers 16 residues. Trimming left V 1 base short and J 1 base short, with 13 bases between. Germline V gene data show CDR1 as SGHNT and CDR2 as YENEEA. In nucleotides, the CDR3 is TGTGCCAGCAGCTTAGTCGGGGAATACCGGAACACTGAAGCTTTCTTT. This encodes CASSLVGEYRNTEAFF.

A note on this clonotype: The junction departs from germline at one end; a sequencing error may be responsible. The gene calls are TRBV28 and TRBJ2-1; 10 bases match TRBD2. The CDR3 sequence is 14 residues long. The germline CDR1 and CDR2 sequences are MDHEN and SYDVKM. The CDR3 DNA follows: TGTGCCACCAGTCTAGCGGGAGCACTCAATGAGCAGTTCTTC. This encodes CATSLAGALNEQFF.

A note on this clonotype: At one end the junction does not follow the germline gene, possibly because of a read error. The chain has TRBV6-1 and TRBJ2-2, with D possibly being TRBD2 (5 bases). Germline V gene sequence: CDR1 MNHNS, CDR2 SASEGT. This CDR3 has 13 residues. The CDR3 region has the DNA TGTGCCAGCGAACTAGTTACTCCCGGGGAGTTGTTTTTT. Its translation is CASELVTPGELFF.